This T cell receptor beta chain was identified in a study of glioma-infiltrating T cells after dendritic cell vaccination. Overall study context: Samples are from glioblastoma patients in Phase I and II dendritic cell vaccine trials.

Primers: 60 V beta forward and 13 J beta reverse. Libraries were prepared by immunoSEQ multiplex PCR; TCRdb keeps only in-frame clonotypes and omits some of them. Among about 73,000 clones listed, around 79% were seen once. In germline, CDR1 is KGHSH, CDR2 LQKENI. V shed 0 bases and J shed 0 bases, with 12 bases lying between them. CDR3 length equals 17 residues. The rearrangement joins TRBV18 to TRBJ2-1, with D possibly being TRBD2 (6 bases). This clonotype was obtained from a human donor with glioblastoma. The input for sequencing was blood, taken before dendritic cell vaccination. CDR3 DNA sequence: TGTGCCAGCTCACCACCTTTTAGCGGTGGCTCCTACAATGAGCAGTTCTTC. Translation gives CASSPPFSGGSYNEQFF.